These 13 T cell receptor beta chains came from one sample sequenced in a study of blood T cell repertoires in COVID-19. Repertoires were generated with immunoSEQ multiplex PCR, while TCRdb's copy carries only in-frame clones and drops some. The sample has 60,000 to 75,000 clones, 75% to 90% seen once. What was sequenced was peripheral blood. The receptors were sampled from a man over 45 with active COVID-19.

This clone showed up just once. The chain employs TRBV7-2 and TRBJ2-5; weak D call: TRBD2 (6 bases). The germline gives CDR1 SGHTA, CDR2 FQGNSA. The length of the CDR3 is 15 residues. Trimming removed 0 bases at V and 4 bases at J, with 12 bases between. The CDR3 nucleotides read TGTGCCAGCAGCTTAGCCGGGGGAGGAAGAGAGACCCAGTACTTC. Its translation is CASSLAGGGRETQYF.

This chain uses TRBV11-3 with TRBJ2-1; TRBD2 agrees at 9 bases. The J segment lost 6 bases and the V segment lost 5 bases, leaving 11 bases of the junction unmatched. The germline V gene encodes CDR1 SGHNT and CDR2 YENEEA. CDR3 length: 16 amino acids. For the CDR3, the DNA is TGTGCCAGCAGCCAATGGGCGCGGGAGGGCCTCAATGAGCAGTTCTTC. Translated: CASSQWAREGLNEQFF. Variable domain in full (rest from reference TRBV11-3 and TRBJ2-1): EAGVVQSPRYKIIEKKQPVAFWCNPISGHNTLYWYLQNLGQGPELLIRYENEEAVDDSQLPKDRFSAERLKGVDSTLKIQPAELGDSAVYLCASSQWAREGLNEQFFGPGTRLTVL.

In DNA, the CDR3 is TGTGCCAGCAGCTTAGTCGGGACAGGGGGCCGCGGGAACACCGGGGAGCTGTTTTTT. It encodes CASSLVGTGGRGNTGELFF. The genes are TRBV7-2 and TRBJ2-2; 12 positions match TRBD1. V was clipped by 1 base and J by 1 base; unmatched bases: 7. CDR1 and CDR2 from the germline V gene are SGHTA and FQGNSA. The CDR3 runs 19 residues. Full variable domain (rest looked up from reference TRBV7-2 and TRBJ2-2): GAGVSQSPSNKVTEKGKDVELRCDPISGHTALYWYRQSLGQGLEFLIYFQGNSAPDKSGLPSDRFSAERTGGSVSTLTIQRTQQEDSAVYLCASSLVGTGGRGNTGELFFGEGSRLTVL.

The chain is built from TRBV24-1 and TRBJ1-5; D is unresolved. Germline values: CDR1 KGHDR, CDR2 SFDVKD. Trimming pared 5 bases from V and 2 bases from J, leaving 6 bases between. This CDR3 has 13 amino acids. CDR3 sequence: CATSVGGNQPQHF. For the CDR3, the DNA is TGTGCCACCAGTGTCGGGGGCAATCAGCCCCAGCATTTT.

The chain uses TRBV5-1 and TRBJ1-5, with 12 bases that match TRBD1. With V trimmed by 4 bases and J by 2 bases, 10 bases remained unmatched. Per the germline V gene, CDR1 is SGHRS and CDR2 is YFSETQ. This CDR3 is 18 amino acids long. CDR3: CASSQSGTGGRGNQPQHF. CDR3 DNA sequence: TGCGCCAGCAGCCAATCCGGGACAGGGGGCCGGGGCAATCAGCCCCAGCATTTT.

The rearrangement uses TRBV6-5 and TRBJ1-2; a possible D gene is TRBD1 (5 bases). Germline CDR1 and CDR2: MNHEY and SVGAGI. Between the trimmed V and J ends, which lost 3 bases and 7 bases, there was a span of 15 bases. The CDR3 has 14 amino acids. The CDR3 is CASSYGQGIPGYTF. CDR3 nucleotide sequence: TGTGCCAGCAGTTATGGGCAGGGTATCCCTGGCTACACCTTC.

The chain combines TRBV7-2 with TRBJ2-5, with 7 bases that match TRBD1. CDR3 size: 15 residues. The junction had 7 bases not matched to a gene; V was cut back by 5 bases and J by 1 base. Germline-derived CDR1 and CDR2 are SGHTA and FQGNSA. In nucleotides, the CDR3 is TGTGCCAGCAGCCGTCAAAGGGACAGCCAAGAGACCCAGTACTTC. Its translation: CASSRQRDSQETQYF. Full variable domain (outside the CDR3, taken from reference TRBV7-2 and TRBJ2-5): GAGVSQSPSNKVTEKGKDVELRCDPISGHTALYWYRQSLGQGLEFLIYFQGNSAPDKSGLPSDRFSAERTGGSVSTLTIQRTQQEDSAVYLCASSRQRDSQETQYFGPGTRLLVL.

The V call is TRBV3-1 (or the pseudogene TRBV3-2), the J call TRBJ2-1; D not certain. Germline assignment: CDR1 LGHDT and CDR2 YNNKEL (reference sequence). The V and J ends lost 4 bases and 10 bases respectively, with 11 bases between them. The CDR3 has 12 amino acids. CDR3 in amino acids: CASSPARYEQFF. CDR3 coding DNA: TGTGCCAGCAGCCCCGCCCGGTACGAGCAGTTCTTC.

The chain employs TRBV7-6 and TRBJ1-2, with TRBD1 matching over 8 bases. Per germline, CDR1 SGHVS and CDR2 FNYEAQ. Trimming took 5 bases from V and 12 from J; bases not matched to a gene: 11. The CDR3 has 13 amino acids. CDR3 in amino acids: CASSTGQGSLNTF. For the CDR3, the DNA is TGTGCCAGCAGCACCGGACAGGGATCATTAAACACCTTC.

V usage is TRBV5-1 and J usage is TRBJ1-2; a possible D gene is TRBD1 (6 bases). Germline assignment: CDR1 SGHRS and CDR2 YFSETQ. The CDR3 sequence is 13 residues long. V shed 3 bases and J shed 7 bases, with 13 bases lying between them. The CDR3 sequence: CASSSATGTGYTF. The CDR3 DNA follows: TGCGCCAGCAGCTCAGCTACAGGGACTGGCTACACCTTC.

This rearrangement joins TRBV9 to TRBJ1-1, with 8 bases matching TRBD1. The CDR3 is 14 amino acids. V was pared by 1 base and J by 1 base, with 0 bases of the junction left unmatched. CDR1 is SGDLS and CDR2 is YYNGEE in the germline V gene. The CDR3 DNA is TGTGCCAGCAGCGTACAGGGGGCGAACACTGAAGCTTTCTTT. It codes for CASSVQGANTEAFF.

The chain recombines TRBV4-1 with TRBJ2-3; 7 bases are shared with TRBD2. Unmatched junction bases numbered 8, after V lost 3 bases and J lost 2 bases. Germline lookup yields CDR1 MGHRA and CDR2 YSYEKL. The CDR3 length is 16 residues. The CDR3 loop reads CASSQEGLPTTDTQYF. The CDR3 DNA sequence: TGCGCCAGCAGCCAGGAGGGACTACCGACCACAGATACGCAGTATTTT.

The chain recombines TRBV7-9 with TRBJ2-7; D perhaps matches TRBD1 (5 bases). The CDR3 has 14 residues. Germline V lookup: CDR1 SEHNR, CDR2 FQNEAQ (reference sequence). Trimming shortened V by 5 bases and J by 4 bases, and 15 bases separated the two germline ends. The CDR3 loop is CASSAPGPSYEQYF. The CDR3, as DNA: TGTGCCAGCAGCGCGCCAGGGCCCTCGTACGAGCAGTACTTC.